These T cell receptor beta chains were read from a single sample in a study of blood T cell repertoires in COVID-19. TCRdb's table, derived via immunoSEQ multiplex PCR, lists solely in-frame clones and lacks some. The sample consists of approximately 300,000 clones, about 88% of them appearing once. Sequenced sample: PBMCs or T cells enriched from blood (not recorded which). These receptors were obtained from a man aged 55 to 70 who had recovered from COVID-19. The CDR3 runs from the conserved cysteine through the conserved F or W. A D gene is named only where the DNA matches it firmly. Size tells how often a clone was seen (once, few, many) or the class of an expanded clone, and some rows leave it out.

j_call | clone_size | d_call | v_call | cdr3_aa | cdr3_nt
TRBJ1-5 | . | . | TRBV19 | CASSTTGNSNQPQHF | TGTGCCAGTAGCACCACAGGGAATAGCAATCAGCCCCAGCATTTT
TRBJ1-5 | . | . | TRBV2 | CASSEEGLLWSQPQHF | TGTGCCAGCAGTGAAGAGGGACTCCTTTGGTCTCAGCCCCAGCATTTT
TRBJ1-1 | once | . | TRBV7-8 | CASSLAGRGWGNTEAFF | TGTGCCAGCAGCTTAGCGGGGAGGGGTTGGGGGAACACTGAAGCTTTCTTT
TRBJ2-5 | . | . | TRBV3-1/TRBV3-2 | CASSQRGQKYF | TGTGCCAGCTCCCAACGCGGCCAAAAGTACTTC
TRBJ2-1 | . | . | TRBV4-1 | CASSQDPPSPSNPYEQFF | TGCGCCAGCAGCCAAGATCCCCCTAGCCCCTCGAACCCCTATGAGCAGTTCTTC
TRBJ2-7 | . | . | TRBV12-5 | CASGVGDYEQYF | TGTGCTAGTGGTGTGGGCGACTACGAGCAGTACTTC
TRBJ2-7 | . | . | TRBV3-1/TRBV3-2 | CASSQGASVVNYEQYF | TGTGCCAGCAGCCAAGGGGCTAGCGTCGTGAACTACGAGCAGTACTTC
TRBJ2-7 | once | . | TRBV6-5 | CATGEGFSYEQYF | TGTGCCACCGGAGAAGGCTTCTCCTACGAGCAGTACTTC
TRBJ2-7 | . | . | TRBV4-2 | CASSQEGAAYEQYF | TGTGCCAGCAGCCAGGAGGGGGCGGCCTACGAGCAGTACTTC
TRBJ2-1 | . | TRBD2 | TRBV10-2 | CASSESKVAGAHDEQFF | TGCGCCAGCAGTGAGTCGAAGGTGGCGGGAGCTCACGATGAGCAGTTCTTC
TRBJ2-1 | once | TRBD2 | TRBV4-1 | CASSQSSGYNEQFF | TGCGCCAGCAGCCAGTCTAGCGGTTACAATGAGCAGTTCTTC
TRBJ1-4 | once | . | TRBV15 | CATSRYRLLNEKLFF | TGTGCCACCAGCAGATACAGGCTGCTTAATGAAAAACTGTTTTTT
TRBJ2-2 | . | . | TRBV28 | CASRSRTGELFF | TGTGCCAGCAGATCTAGGACCGGGGAGCTGTTTTTT
TRBJ1-3 | . | . | TRBV24-1 | CATSDPGTPNTIYF | TGTGCCACCAGTGATCCAGGGACTCCGAACACCATATATTTT
TRBJ1-6 | . | TRBD1 | TRBV24-1 | CALQGDRKNSPLHF | TGTGCCCTCCAGGGGGACAGAAAGAATTCACCCCTCCACTTT
TRBJ1-1 | . | TRBD1 | TRBV12-3/TRBV12-4 | CASRWTGGTEAFF | TGTGCCAGCAGGTGGACAGGGGGAACTGAAGCTTTCTTT
TRBJ2-3 | . | TRBD2 | TRBV27 | CASSLGTRGDTQYF | TGTGCCAGCAGTTTAGGGACTAGAGGAGATACGCAGTATTTT
TRBJ2-7 | . | . | TRBV7-6 | CASSEWGTGSYEQYF | TGTGCCAGCAGCGAATGGGGCACAGGGTCCTACGAGCAGTACTTC
TRBJ2-2 | . | TRBD2 | TRBV5-1 | CASSFEGGANTGELFF | TGCGCCAGCAGCTTCGAGGGAGGGGCGAACACCGGGGAGCTGTTTTTT
TRBJ2-5 | few | . | TRBV7-9 | CASSLQETQYF | TGTGCCAGCAGCCTCCAAGAGACCCAGTACTTC
TRBJ1-2 | . | . | TRBV14 | CASSQDGGGRSGYTF | TGTGCCAGCAGCCAAGATGGCGGGGGACGGTCGGGCTACACCTTC
TRBJ1-4 | . | . | TRBV10-3 | CAIRDSPNEKLFF | TGTGCCATCAGGGACAGCCCTAATGAAAAACTGTTTTTT
TRBJ2-1 | . | TRBD2 | TRBV5-5 | CASSLLAGGASAYNEQFF | TGTGCCAGCAGCTTACTCGCGGGAGGAGCGTCGGCCTACAATGAGCAGTTCTTC
TRBJ2-3 | . | . | TRBV24-1 | CATSDRKNRDATQYF | TGTGCCACCAGTGATCGCAAAAACAGGGATGCTACGCAGTATTTT
TRBJ2-1 | . | TRBD2 | TRBV6-5 | CASTSSSGRDVEQFF | TGTGCCAGCACATCATCAAGCGGGAGGGATGTTGAGCAGTTCTTC
TRBJ2-1 | once | TRBD2 | TRBV5-6 | CASSLGSSGGSTYNEQFF | TGTGCCAGCAGCTTGGGGTCTAGCGGGGGGAGCACCTACAATGAGCAGTTCTTC
TRBJ2-3 | . | . | TRBV18 | CASSPGAGTDTQYF | TGTGCCAGCTCTCCAGGGGCCGGCACAGATACGCAGTATTTT
TRBJ1-5 | once | . | TRBV4-2 | CASSQERTENQPQHF | TGTGCCAGCAGCCAAGAGCGGACAGAGAATCAGCCCCAGCATTTT
TRBJ1-6 | . | TRBD1 | TRBV6-4 | CASRLDRDNSPLHF | TGTGCCAGCCGACTAGACAGGGATAATTCACCCCTCCACTTT
TRBJ2-5 | . | . | TRBV7-7 | CASSLSSGVQETQYF | TGTGCTAGCAGCTTATCCTCAGGGGTCCAAGAGACCCAGTACTTC
TRBJ2-7 | . | TRBD1 | TRBV5-4 | CASSLAGTGTYEQYF | TGTGCCAGCAGCTTGGCCGGGACAGGCACCTACGAGCAGTACTTC
TRBJ2-5 | . | TRBD2 | TRBV7-2 | CASRTGGGETQYF | TGTGCCAGCAGAACGGGGGGTGGGGAGACCCAGTACTTC
TRBJ2-5 | . | TRBD1 | TRBV6-2/TRBV6-3 | CASSSYRGRGETQYF | TGTGCCAGCAGTTCCTACAGGGGGCGAGGGGAGACCCAGTACTTC
TRBJ2-5 | . | TRBD2 | TRBV29-1 | CSVKAGEETQYF | TGCAGCGTGAAGGCGGGAGAAGAGACCCAGTACTTC
TRBJ1-6 | . | . | TRBV27 | CASSLLGPEGYNSPLHF | TGTGCCAGCAGTTTATTAGGCCCGGAGGGATATAATTCACCCCTCCACTTT
TRBJ2-2 | . | TRBD1 | TRBV28 | CASSSPPGTGKGDGELFF | TGTGCCAGCAGTTCCCCGCCCGGGACAGGGAAGGGTGACGGGGAGCTGTTTTTT
TRBJ1-5 | . | . | TRBV19 | CASTRVGRQYDQPQHF | TGTGCCAGTACCCGGGTGGGAAGACAGTATGATCAGCCCCAGCATTTT
TRBJ2-1 | . | TRBD2 | TRBV6-5 | CASSYRDYNNEQFF | TGTGCCAGCAGTTACAGGGACTACAACAATGAGCAGTTCTTC
TRBJ2-3 | . | . | TRBV5-1 | CASSLTFSTDTQYF | TGCGCCAGCAGCTTGACATTTAGCACAGATACGCAGTATTTT
TRBJ1-1 | . | TRBD1 | TRBV3-1/TRBV3-2 | CASSRATGGYTEAFF | TGTGCCAGCAGCCGAGCGACAGGGGGATACACTGAAGCTTTCTTT
TRBJ2-5 | . | . | TRBV4-3 | CASSQDLGSGGRRTQYF | TGCGCCAGCAGCCAAGATCTAGGTTCGGGGGGCAGGAGAACCCAGTACTTC
TRBJ1-3 | . | TRBD1 | TRBV6-1 | CASSETGVWNTIYF | TGTGCCAGCAGTGAGACAGGGGTATGGAACACCATATATTTT
TRBJ1-2 | . | . | TRBV4-1 | CASSQSPVPGYGYTF | TGCGCCAGCAGCCAATCCCCGGTCCCGGGCTATGGCTACACCTTC
TRBJ2-1 | . | . | TRBV27 | CASSFQTSGFLSYNEQFF | TGTGCCAGCAGTTTCCAAACGTCCGGTTTCCTTTCCTACAATGAGCAGTTCTTC
TRBJ1-5 | . | . | TRBV6-5 | CATIQRGFQPQHF | TGTGCCACCATTCAACGAGGCTTTCAGCCCCAGCATTTT
TRBJ2-3 | . | . | TRBV6-5 | CASSYGPVLVTDTQYF | TGTGCCAGCAGTTACGGTCCGGTACTAGTCACAGATACGCAGTATTTT
TRBJ1-5 | . | . | TRBV2 | CASNRREDLNQPQHF | TGTGCCAGCAATCGCAGGGAGGATCTCAATCAGCCCCAGCATTTT
TRBJ2-4 | . | . | TRBV6-1 | CASSEARFDKNIQYF | TGTGCCAGCAGTGAAGCCAGATTTGACAAAAACATTCAGTACTTC
TRBJ1-6 | . | TRBD1 | TRBV7-8 | CASSLDRGRSPLHF | TGTGCCAGCAGCTTAGACAGGGGAAGGTCACCCCTCCACTTT
TRBJ1-1 | . | . | TRBV5-6 | CASSLIGGRRTEAFF | TGTGCCAGCAGCTTGATCGGGGGAAGAAGGACTGAAGCTTTCTTT
TRBJ1-2 | . | . | TRBV12-3/TRBV12-4 | CASSPVGYGGYTF | TGTGCCAGCAGCCCGGTGGGCTATGGAGGCTACACCTTC
TRBJ1-1 | . | . | TRBV19 | CASSDDTTAGRGAFF | TGTGCCAGTAGTGACGATACGACGGCCGGTCGAGGCGCTTTCTTT
TRBJ2-2 | . | TRBD2 | TRBV11-3 | CASSPRGGRTNTGELFF | TGTGCCAGCAGCCCCAGAGGCGGGAGGACGAACACCGGGGAGCTGTTTTTT
TRBJ2-1 | . | TRBD2 | TRBV11-3 | CASSLGGGHGEFF | TGTGCCAGCAGCTTAGGGGGAGGGCACGGGGAGTTCTTC
TRBJ1-2 | . | . | TRBV19 | CAKHPGRGYGYTF | TGTGCCAAGCACCCGGGGCGGGGGTATGGCTACACCTTC
TRBJ2-7 | . | TRBD1 | TRBV25-1 | CASSGRDRAGYEQYF | TGTGCCAGCAGTGGCCGGGACAGGGCAGGATACGAGCAGTACTTC
TRBJ2-3 | . | . | TRBV5-6 | CASSQTGWGDTQYF | TGTGCCAGCAGCCAGACAGGATGGGGGGATACGCAGTATTTT
TRBJ1-2 | many | . | TRBV7-9 | CASSPHTGTLEDGYTF | TGTGCCAGCAGCCCTCACACCGGGACTCTAGAGGATGGCTACACCTTC